Listed below are T cell receptor beta chains from one sample, sequenced in a study of cytomegalovirus exposure and HLA in healthy donors. Profiled with immunoSEQ multiplex PCR; TCRdb holds only in-frame clones, not every one. The sample includes 160,000 or so clones, roughly 85% of them seen just once. What was sequenced was PBMCs. The receptors were sampled from a man aged 40-49 years in good health and CMV-seropositive. CDR3s include the opening cysteine and the closing phenylalanine or tryptophan. The order of the fields is J gene, D gene, clone size, V gene, CDR3 length, CDR3 DNA, CDR3 protein. D genes are given only for firm matches. Not every row has a clone size; where given, it reads once, few, many or a size class.

>TRBJ2-1|TRBD1|NA|TRBV7-6|15
TGTGCCAGCAGCACCACGGACAGGTTAAGCAATGAGCAGTTCTTC
CASSTTDRLSNEQFF
>TRBJ1-1|NA|NA|TRBV2|13
TGTGCCAGGAAGCGGGACTTCAACACTGAAGCTTTCTTT
CARKRDFNTEAFF
>TRBJ2-1|NA|once|TRBV5-1|13
TGCGCCAGCAGCTTGGAGCTAGCAGGTGAGCAGTTCTTC
CASSLELAGEQFF
>TRBJ2-7|TRBD2|NA|TRBV20-1|11
TGCAGTGCTGCGGGACTAGCCGAGCAGTACTTC
CSAAGLAEQYF
>TRBJ2-5|TRBD1|NA|TRBV10-3|14
TGTGCCATCAGTGGGACAGGGGGCGGAGAGACCCAGTACTTC
CAISGTGGGETQYF
>TRBJ1-2|TRBD1|NA|TRBV19|14
TGTGCCAGTAGTATAGAAGGACAGGGCTATGGCTACACCTTC
CASSIEGQGYGYTF
>TRBJ1-4|NA|few|TRBV9|14
TGTGCCAGCAGCGTAGGTAATCCAGGCGAAAAACTGTTTTTT
CASSVGNPGEKLFF
>TRBJ2-1|NA|NA|TRBV4-1|15
TGCGCCAGCAGCCAAGATTTCTTGGGGCACAATGAGCAGTTCTTC
CASSQDFLGHNEQFF
>TRBJ2-5|NA|once|TRBV5-1|13
TGCGCCAGCAGTCAAGACTGGGAAGAGACCCAGTACTTC
CASSQDWEETQYF
>TRBJ2-7|TRBD1|NA|TRBV15|17
TGTGCCACCAGCAGATTAGGGGGACAGAATCCCTCCTACGAGCAGTACTTC
CATSRLGGQNPSYEQYF
>TRBJ2-5|TRBD2|NA|TRBV19|16
TGTGCCAGTAGTCCCCGACTAGCGGGATTGCGAGAGACCCAGTACTTC
CASSPRLAGLRETQYF
>TRBJ1-2|NA|NA|TRBV25-1|13
TGTGCCAGCATGGCGGTCAGCAACTATGGCTACACCTTC
CASMAVSNYGYTF
>TRBJ2-5|NA|few|TRBV11-2|13
TGTGCCAGCAGCTTATCAAGGGGTGGGACCCAGTACTTC
CASSLSRGGTQYF